A single sample gave rise to the 14 T cell receptor beta chains below, sequenced in a study of regulatory T cells in long-lasting Graves disease. Time point in this sample: newly diagnosed GD, antithyroid drugs for less than 3 months. There was RNA extracted from PBMCs, and the TCR library was made from it. According to the study, TCR beta libraries were built with iRepertoire HTBI primers and CDR3-region Arm-PCR. TCRdb reanalysed the multiplex PCR reads using MiXCR and keeps one entry per CDR3 protein. Among approximately 230,000 distinct CDR3 sequences listed, about 16% were seen once. Source: peripheral blood mononuclear cells (PBMCs), taken at new diagnosis, from a patient treated with antithyroid drugs. Receptors originate from a female donor with Graves disease.

The rearrangement links TRBV12-3 or TRBV12-4 to TRBJ1-1, with 7 bases identical to TRBD1. This CDR3 contains 14 residues. J was trimmed by 3 bases and V by 5 bases; bases with no gene match: 6. The CDR3 nucleotides are TGTGCCAGCAGTATGGACAGGACGGACACTGAAGCTTTCTTT. This sequence encodes CASSMDRTDTEAFF.

This clonotype occurred many times. The chain carries TRBV5-1 and TRBJ1-1; D remains ambiguous. Trimming removed 0 bases at V and 4 bases at J, with 7 bases between. Looked up from germline, CDR1 is SGHRS and CDR2 is YFSETQ. The CDR3 totals 13 residues. The CDR3 here is CASSLGAPTEAFF. As DNA, the CDR3 is TGCGCCAGCAGCTTGGGGGCACCCACTGAAGCTTTCTTT.

In the case of this clonotype: With a much larger clone just one base away, this may be a read error. The rearrangement joins TRBV12-3 or TRBV12-4 to TRBJ1-5; 7 bases agree with TRBD1. CDR3 size: 15 residues. The CDR3 sequence: CASSPQGVENQLQHF. The CDR3 coding sequence is TGTGCCAGCAGTCCTCAGGGGGTAGAGAATCAGCTCCAGCATTTT.

The sample holds many counts of this clonotype. CDR3 in amino acids: CANRTSGSHEQYF. For the CDR3, the DNA is TGTGCCAACAGGACTAGCGGGAGCCACGAGCAGTACTTC. The chain carries TRBV2 and TRBJ2-7, with TRBD2 matching over 13 bases. Germline loops: CDR1 SNHLY, CDR2 FYNNEI. Trimming removed 10 bases from V and 5 bases from J; junction bases left unmatched: 5. This CDR3 has 13 residues.

This clonotype was observed at least ten times. A read error may account for a junction end that differs from germline. V usage is TRBV5-1 and J usage is TRBJ1-2; D is possibly TRBD1 (5 bases). Germline CDR1 reads SGHRS; CDR2 reads YFSETQ. The CDR3 contains 14 residues. The CDR3 bases are TGTGCCAGCAGCTTGGGGCCCGACAGCTATGGCTACACCTTC. Translating it yields CASSLGPDSYGYTF.

In its sample, this clonotype was seen a few times. This chain joins TRBV20-1 and TRBJ2-3, with TRBD2 matching 11 bases. The CDR3 spans 17 residues. The junction had 13 bases not matched to a gene; V was cut back by 6 bases and J by 2 bases. Germline V CDR1 and CDR2: DFQATT, SNEGSKA (reference sequence). CDR3 amino acids: CSAPTSGRGVFTDTQYF. The CDR3 DNA follows: TGCAGTGCCCCTACTAGCGGGAGAGGGGTATTCACAGATACGCAGTATTTT.

In this sample, this clonotype turned up many times. This chain joins TRBV11-2 and TRBJ2-7, with D perhaps being TRBD1 or TRBD2 (5 bases each). Per germline, CDR1 SGHAT and CDR2 FQNNGV. The CDR3 loop spans 15 amino acids. V was trimmed by 6 bases and J by 12 bases, leaving 27 bases between them. CDR3 nucleotides: TGTGCCAGCAGTCCGGGGACGGCGGTATACGACCGGCGGTACTTC. Protein product: CASSPGTAVYDRRYF.

The chain couples TRBV11-2 to TRBJ2-4; tentatively, D is TRBD1 (5 bases). CDR3 length: 12 amino acids. Per the germline V gene, CDR1 is SGHAT and CDR2 is FQNNGV. V lost 4 bases to trimming and J lost 7 bases, with 8 bases between them. Here the CDR3 reads CASSSPGNIQYF. In DNA form, the CDR3 reads TGTGCCAGCAGCTCCCCAGGGAACATTCAGTACTTC.

Many counts were recorded for this clonotype. This chain uses TRBV3-1 with TRBJ1-2; D is perhaps TRBD1 (5 bases). Trimming shortened V by 4 bases and J by 1 base, and 16 bases separated the two germline ends. This CDR3 is built from 16 residues. Germline V gene lookup returns CDR1 LGHDT and CDR2 YNNKEL (reference sequence). The CDR3 nucleotides read TGTGCCAGCAGCCCCCGGTGGGGGTTCGGTAACTATGGCTACACCTTC. Translation gives CASSPRWGFGNYGYTF.

This clonotype was seen only a few times. The chain recombines TRBV14 with TRBJ2-3, with 9 bases aligning to TRBD2. From germline, CDR1 is SGHDN and CDR2 FVKESK. After removal of 1 base from V and 3 bases from J, the junction contained 8 bases not matched to a gene. The CDR3 totals 17 residues. The CDR3 here is CASSQGGGRASTDTQYF. In DNA, the CDR3 is TGTGCCAGCAGCCAAGGAGGCGGGAGGGCATCTACAGATACGCAGTATTTT.

This clonotype was counted ten times or more. The chain has TRBV7-9 and TRBJ1-1; D not certain. Germline CDR1 and CDR2: SEHNR and FQNEAQ (reference sequence). CDR3 length equals 15 residues. Between the trimmed V and J ends, which lost 5 bases and 4 bases, there was a span of 17 bases. CDR3 coding DNA: TGTGCCAGCAGCCCTGAGGCCGCTGCTCCCACTGAAGCTTTCTTT. It is translated as CASSPEAAAPTEAFF.

This clonotype showed up many times. The rearrangement uses TRBV20-1 and TRBJ2-7; TRBD1 agrees at 7 bases. The CDR3 is 14 amino acids. J gave up 6 bases and V 6 bases, and 14 bases lay outside the gene matches. Germline V gives CDR1 DFQATT, CDR2 SNEGSKA (reference sequence). For the CDR3, the DNA is TGCAGTGCCCTAAAAGGGGGCCCTCAAGGCGAGCAGTACTTC. It encodes CSALKGGPQGEQYF.

This clonotype was recorded at least ten times. This chain uses TRBV7-9 with TRBJ2-7; 7 nucleotides line up with TRBD2. Germline CDR1 and CDR2: SEHNR and FQNEAQ (reference sequence). CDR3 length equals 14 residues. CDR3 in amino acids: CAAGGGRSSYEQYF. DNA of the CDR3: TGTGCAGCTGGGGGGGGACGGTCCTCCTACGAGCAGTACTTC.

The chain joins TRBV20-1 to TRBJ1-2, with 9 bases matching TRBD1. The V gene's germline CDR1 is DFQATT and CDR2 SNEGSKA (reference sequence). The CDR3 length is 15 residues. Trimming cost V 0 bases and J 8 bases; bases outside gene matches: 10. This chain's CDR3 is CSARDTGGSIEGYTF. The CDR3 coding sequence is TGCAGTGCTAGAGACACAGGGGGCTCAATCGAAGGCTACACCTTC.